This entry concerns a single T cell receptor (beta chain). Its specificity is not known. A multiplex PCR was run with 60 Vbeta primers and 13 Jbeta primers. Some clones are missing from TCRdb's copy, which holds only in-frame ones; the method was immunoSEQ multiplex PCR. Among 120,000 or so clones listed, more than 65% were seen once. The sample comes from a study of cytomegalovirus exposure and HLA in healthy donors. Study-wide results and caveats: Within an earlier analysis, most TCR beta V segments proved productive either about 90% or about 30% of the time. Later analysis demonstrated an association between a missense DCLRE1C variant and TCR beta V- and J-gene trimming.

The CDR3 contains 17 residues. Looked up from germline, CDR1 is SGHNT and CDR2 is YENEEA. V lost 1 base to trimming and J lost 5 bases; unmatched junction nucleotides: 12. The chain has TRBV11-3 and TRBJ2-7, with TRBD1 matching over 9 bases. Material: PBMCs. This TCR came from a man in his thirties or forties in good health and CMV-seropositive. The CDR3 bases are TGTGCCAGCAGCTTAGGGGAGGGGACAGGGAAGTTCGACGAGCAGTACTTC. It translates to CASSLGEGTGKFDEQYF.